This T cell receptor (beta chain) was identified in a study of blood T cell repertoires in COVID-19. Study overall: Researchers got acute and convalescent COVID-19 samples from the United States, Italy and Spain. Nucleic acid was either cDNA or gDNA, and it came from T cells, B-cell-depleted T cells, or PBMCs.

This CDR3 comprises 13 residues. Trimming left V 5 bases short and J 5 bases short, with 9 bases between. Germline CDR1 is KGHSH and CDR2 is LQKENI. Original handling: Amplification with reference gene primers provided the estimates of nucleated cell counts. Data came from immunoSEQ multiplex PCR; TCRdb stores just in-frame clones and leaves some out. The V and J calls and clone size are taken from that table; D and trimming were inferred from the DNA. The repertoire holds over 130,000 clones, with 65% to 90% as singletons. The sample comprised peripheral blood. V usage is TRBV18 and J usage is TRBJ2-2; D perhaps matches TRBD1 (5 bases). The TCR originated in a man aged 50 or older with acute or convalescent COVID-19. The CDR3, as DNA: TGTGCCAGCTCAACTCAGGGTACCGGGGAGCTGTTTTTT. Protein sequence: CASSTQGTGELFF.